This entry lists 9 T cell receptor beta chains sequenced from one sample in a study of OX40 agonist ivuxolimab in advanced cancers. TCRdb keeps only in-frame clones here, not all; method: immunoSEQ multiplex PCR. The sample shows under 85,000 clones, more than 85% of them seen only once. Sequenced material: CD4+ or CD8+ T cells sorted from blood, taken in a trial of the OX40 agonist ivuxolimab. The receptor set was obtained from an adult with an advanced solid tumor such as melanoma, head and neck, liver or kidney cancer.

This sequence joins TRBV6-6 and TRBJ2-2; the D gene is possibly TRBD2 (6 bases). CDR1 is MNHNY, CDR2 SVGAGI, per germline (reference sequence). The CDR3 consists of 14 residues. Trimming took 0 bases from V and 7 from J, leaving 9 bases between them. The CDR3 coding sequence is TGTGCCAGCAGTTACTCTCGGGAGATCGGGGAGCTGTTTTTT. It codes for CASSYSREIGELFF.

The V and J genes are TRBV30 and TRBJ1-5; D uncertain. The germline gives CDR1 GTSNPN, CDR2 SVGIG (reference sequence). The CDR3 runs 13 residues. V was shortened by 4 bases and J by 2 bases, with 9 bases between the two germline ends. The DNA of the CDR3 is TGTGCCTGGACCCCGGCGGGCAATCAGCCCCAGCATTTT. This gives the protein CAWTPAGNQPQHF.

The J gene is TRBJ2-3, the V gene TRBV7-7; possibly TRBD1 or TRBD2 for D (5 bases each). Germline-derived CDR1 and CDR2 are SSHAT and FNYEAQ (reference sequence). The CDR3 sequence is 16 residues long. CDR3 residues: CAAPFDGTFCTDTQYF. The CDR3 nucleotides are TGTGCTGCCCCTTTCGACGGGACCTTTTGCACAGATACGCAGTATTTT.

This rearrangement joins TRBV5-1 to TRBJ1-4, with D hard to call. V shed 0 bases and J shed 0 bases, with 6 bases lying between them. CDR3 length: 15 residues. Germline V gives CDR1 SGHRS, CDR2 YFSETQ. DNA for the CDR3: TGCGCCAGCAGCTTGGAGCCGACAACTAATGAAAAACTGTTTTTT. Translating gives CASSLEPTTNEKLFF.

This chain links TRBV28 with TRBJ2-6; D possibly corresponds to TRBD1 (6 bases). The CDR3 is made up of 15 amino acids. Trimming pared 10 bases from V and 2 bases from J, leaving 15 bases between. Germline assignment: CDR1 MDHEN and CDR2 SYDVKM. Written as DNA, the CDR3 is TGTGCCACCAAATCACAGGGTACTGGGGCCAACGTCCTGACTTTC. This gives the protein CATKSQGTGANVLTF.

V is TRBV4-2 and J is TRBJ1-2, with D unclear. The CDR3 totals 15 residues. The V gene lost 4 bases and the J gene lost 1 base, with 13 bases spanning the gap. Germline CDR1 LGHNA, CDR2 YNFKEQ. The CDR3 protein is CASSRELKDNYGYTF. The CDR3 DNA is TGTGCCAGCAGCCGGGAGCTCAAGGATAACTATGGCTACACCTTC.

The chain carries TRBV11-2 and TRBJ2-6, with D perhaps TRBD2 (5 bases). The CDR3 contains 15 residues. Germline loops: CDR1 SGHAT, CDR2 FQNNGV. V was shortened by 5 bases and J by 1 base, with 9 bases between the two germline ends. CDR3 sequence (DNA): TGTGCCAGCAGCCGCCGGACTTCTGGGGCCAACGTCCTGACTTTC. Amino acid sequence: CASSRRTSGANVLTF. The entire variable domain, with the rest obtained from reference TRBV11-2 and TRBJ2-6, is as follows: EAGVAQSPRYKIIEKRQSVAFWCNPISGHATLYWYQQILGQGPKLLIQFQNNGVVDDSQLPKDRFSAERLKGVDSTLKIQPAKLEDSAVYLCASSRRTSGANVLTFGAGSRLTVL.

This clone was seen a handful of times. The rearrangement links TRBV9 to TRBJ1-4; D is possibly TRBD1 (6 bases). V was shortened by 5 bases and J by 7 bases, with 12 bases between the two germline ends. This CDR3 has 13 residues. Germline CDR1 SGDLS, CDR2 YYNGEE. This CDR3 is CASSRAGVEKLFF. The CDR3 nucleotides read TGTGCCAGCAGTCGGGCAGGGGTTGAAAAACTGTTTTTT.

V gene TRBV2 combines with J gene TRBJ1-4; D is unresolved. V lost 10 bases to trimming and J lost 8 bases, with 17 bases between them. Germline V CDR1 and CDR2: SNHLY, FYNNEI. This CDR3 has 13 amino acids. The CDR3 loop is CANWDTRREKLFF. CDR3 nucleotides: TGTGCCAACTGGGATACACGGAGAGAAAAACTGTTTTTT. The full variable domain, its missing parts supplied by reference TRBV2 and TRBJ1-4, is EPEVTQTPSHQVTQMGQEVILRCVPISNHLYFYWYRQILGQKVEFLVSFYNNEISEKSEIFDDQFSVERPDGSNFTLKIRSTKLEDSAMYFCANWDTRREKLFFGSGTQLSVL.